The source of this T cell receptor (beta chain) is a study of T cell clonality in common variable immunodeficiency. Notes on the study in general: Reportedly, TCR beta sequences from common variable immunodeficiency showed fewer deletions and N-nucleotide insertions. TCRbeta clonality was increased in CVID versus healthy controls.

This CDR3 spans 12 amino acids. Germline V gene sequence: CDR1 SNHLY, CDR2 FYNNEI. With V trimmed by 6 bases and J by 7 bases, 3 bases remained unmatched. CVID meant reduced serum IgG, IgA and/or IgM plus specific antibody deficiency. Profiling relied on immunoSEQ multiplex PCR, and the TCRdb table lists in-frame clones only, not all of them. The table lists approximately 20,000 clones, with no singletons. This clone was seen repeatedly, ten times or more. Its matching antigen is unknown. The observed sequence ends 3 residues before the CDR3 terminus, with the missing tail filled in from the germline J gene.

This clonotype was sampled from a human donor with common variable immunodeficiency. The chain is built from TRBV2 and TRBJ1-2; 9 bases fit TRBD1. The sequencing input was peripheral blood mononuclear cells. This chain's CDR3 is CASRSGQGGYTF. The DNA read from the CDR3 is TGTGCCAGCAGATCGGGACAGGGTGGC.